This paragraph reports one T cell receptor (beta chain). Its antigen is not yet known. Base quality data are lacking; no much larger clone is found one base away. The CDR3 runs 14 amino acids, cysteine and phenylalanine included. Only the CDR3 part of the read is kept: 42 bases, read in frame from the first base. V and J are truncated by 9 bases and 2 bases respectively, leaving an intervening sequence of 15 bases. Via the germline V gene, CDR1 is MNHNS and CDR2 SASEGT. This specimen belongs to a study of radiation and T cells in renal cell carcinoma (dated by TCRdb to 2018 to 2021). Concerning the study at large: A total of around 53 samples underwent TCR beta sequencing, made up of some 26 tumors and about 27 peripheral blood samples. The last blood draw occurred 4 weeks after radiation, at the same time as nephrectomy. In the approximately 53 samples combined, some 4 million unique CDR3 nucleotide sequences were found, encoding roughly 2.5 million unique CDR3 amino acid sequences. Findings and caveats that apply to the study as a whole: With a single-armed trial design, the study had no way to address how radiation dose or scheduling affects the TCR repertoire. Because no pretreatment tumor biopsies were available, whether clonotypes were present in the tumor at baseline could not be determined. An increase in top tumor clonotypes in blood was observed from baseline to 2 weeks post-radiation, followed by contraction by 4 weeks, which was taken to suggest transient expansion of tumor-resident clones. Changes in the blood repertoire were not tracked past 4 weeks after treatment.

The meaning of the sample's time point label: blood 4 weeks post-SBRT, at nephrectomy. In light of the paper, this sample's treatment or condition label describes: 15 Gy SBRT to primary tumor, nephrectomy 4 weeks later. Samples were obtained from a clinical trial, in which 15 Gy stereotactic body radiation therapy was delivered to primary renal cell carcinomas and nephrectomy was performed 4 weeks later. To follow tumor-enriched clonotypes, peripheral blood was collected serially from radiation-treated patients at baseline and again at 2 weeks and 4 weeks after SBRT. All patients had renal cell carcinoma with clear cell pathology. The QIAamp DNA Blood Mini Kit (Qiagen) was used to prepare genomic DNA for TCR sequencing. Samples were included in the analyses only if all quality control checks were passed. TCR beta libraries were generated from genomic DNA with the immunoSEQ kit, following the manufacturer's recommendations. For library preparation, a first multiplex PCR was performed with proprietary primers, followed by a second PCR in which unique barcodes were added, and bead cleanups were performed after each round. A kit-provided positive control reaction and a negative control reaction were included in every sample batch. The final libraries were assessed on an Agilent 4200 TapeStation D1000 ScreenTape, pooled by volume, and quantified by qPCR. Sequencing was performed on an Illumina NextSeq500 with a MidOutput 150-cycle cartridge, and 156 Read1 and 15 Index1 cycles were run with kit custom primers. The pooled library was loaded at 0.75 to 1 pM, with a roughly 18% PhiX control spiked in. In the original analysis: Vendor-processed data were analyzed in R, with a clonotype defined as all T cells sharing the same CDR3 nucleotide sequence. For clone abundance analyses, frequencies were normalized to the 10,000 most abundant clones per sample. Public T cell clones, averaging fewer than five per sample, were removed before analysis. Tumor-enriched clonotypes and baseline blood-enriched clonotypes were defined as those with an abundance difference of at least 32-fold between compartments. A beta-binomial differential abundance model was used to identify clonotypes that were expanded or contracted between blood time points. Tumor-blood repertoire similarity was measured with the Baroni-Urbani and Buser coefficient, and groups were compared using two-tailed Wilcoxon tests in R. The clones in this table, taken by TCRdb from immuneACCESS, are in-frame only. Not every clone is retained; where verified, under half of the shortfall comes from an unresolved V gene, and the cause of the rest is unknown. That table furnishes V, J and clone size, whereas the DNA furnished D and trimming. The sample table records 140,000 or so clones; 75% to 90% of these occur just once. The top ten constitute 15% to 20% of the sample.

The chain employs TRBV6-1 and TRBJ2-3, with the D call tentatively TRBD1 or TRBD2, each fitting 5 bases. The specimen was blood, collected from a patient whose treatment included radiotherapy and nephrectomy. This clonotype originated in a woman between 45 and 60 years old with renal cell carcinoma. The nucleotides are TGTGCCAGTCGGGGCGGGCTGATCACAGATACGCAGTATTTT. It codes for CASRGGLITDTQYF.